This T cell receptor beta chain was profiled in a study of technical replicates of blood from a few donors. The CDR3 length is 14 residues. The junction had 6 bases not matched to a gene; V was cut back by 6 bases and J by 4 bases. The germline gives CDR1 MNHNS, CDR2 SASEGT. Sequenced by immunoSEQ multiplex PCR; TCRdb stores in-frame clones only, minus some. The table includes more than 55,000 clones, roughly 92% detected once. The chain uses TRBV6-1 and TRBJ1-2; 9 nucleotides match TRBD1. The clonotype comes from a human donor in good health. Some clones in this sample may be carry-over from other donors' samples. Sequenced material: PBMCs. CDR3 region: CASRLQGQGYGYTF. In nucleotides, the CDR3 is TGTGCCAGCAGACTACAGGGACAGGGCTATGGCTACACCTTC.